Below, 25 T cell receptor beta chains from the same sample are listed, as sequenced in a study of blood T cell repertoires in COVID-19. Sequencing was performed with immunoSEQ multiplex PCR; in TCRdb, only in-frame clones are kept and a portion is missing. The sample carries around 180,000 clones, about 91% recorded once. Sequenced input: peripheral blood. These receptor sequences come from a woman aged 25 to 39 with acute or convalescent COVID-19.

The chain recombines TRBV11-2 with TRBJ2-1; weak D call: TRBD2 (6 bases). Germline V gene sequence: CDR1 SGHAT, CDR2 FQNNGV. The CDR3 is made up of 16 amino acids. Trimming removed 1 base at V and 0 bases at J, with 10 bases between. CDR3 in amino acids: CASSLVGRPSYNEQFF. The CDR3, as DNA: TGTGCCAGCAGCTTAGTCGGGAGACCCTCCTACAATGAGCAGTTCTTC. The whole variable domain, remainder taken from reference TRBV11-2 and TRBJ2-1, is EAGVAQSPRYKIIEKRQSVAFWCNPISGHATLYWYQQILGQGPKLLIQFQNNGVVDDSQLPKDRFSAERLKGVDSTLKIQPAKLEDSAVYLCASSLVGRPSYNEQFFGPGTRLTVL.

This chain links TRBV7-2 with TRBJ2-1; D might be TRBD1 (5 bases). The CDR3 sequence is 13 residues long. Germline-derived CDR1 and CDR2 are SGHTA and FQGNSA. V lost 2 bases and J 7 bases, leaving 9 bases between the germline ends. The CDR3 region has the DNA TGTGCCAGCAGCTTACAACAGGTAAATGAGCAGTTCTTC. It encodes CASSLQQVNEQFF.

This CDR3 reads CASSLGGRLRNSPLHF. CDR3 nucleotide sequence: TGTGCCAGCAGTTTGGGAGGGAGGTTGAGGAATTCACCCCTCCACTTT. The chain combines TRBV27 with TRBJ1-6; D ambiguous. The CDR3 loop spans 16 amino acids. V shed 3 bases and J shed 7 bases, with 16 bases lying between them. CDR1 and CDR2 (germline): MNHEY, SMNVEV (reference sequence).

The CDR3 loop reads CASSQDTAGGYGYTF. CDR3 nucleotides: TGTGCCAGCAGCCAAGATACGGCAGGGGGCTATGGCTACACCTTC. This chain links TRBV14 with TRBJ1-2; the match to TRBD1 covers 7 bases. The CDR3 contains 15 residues. V lost 0 bases and J lost 4; bases outside the gene matches: 5. CDR1 and CDR2 (germline): SGHDN, FVKESK.

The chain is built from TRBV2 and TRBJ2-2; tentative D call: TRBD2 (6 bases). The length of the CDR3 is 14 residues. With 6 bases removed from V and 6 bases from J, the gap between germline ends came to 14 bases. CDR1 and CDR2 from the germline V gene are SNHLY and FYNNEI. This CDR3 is CASRSRDWAGELFF. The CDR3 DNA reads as TGTGCCAGCAGATCGCGGGATTGGGCCGGGGAGCTGTTTTTT.

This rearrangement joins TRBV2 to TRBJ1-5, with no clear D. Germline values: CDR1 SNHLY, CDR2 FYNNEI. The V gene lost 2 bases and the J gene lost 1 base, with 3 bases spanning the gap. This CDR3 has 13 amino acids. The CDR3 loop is CASSEQSNQPQHF. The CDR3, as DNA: TGTGCCAGCAGTGAACAGAGCAATCAGCCCCAGCATTTT.

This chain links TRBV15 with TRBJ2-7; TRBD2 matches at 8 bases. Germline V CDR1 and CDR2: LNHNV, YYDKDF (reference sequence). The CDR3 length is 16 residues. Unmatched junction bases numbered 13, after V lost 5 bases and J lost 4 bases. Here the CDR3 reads CATSLVGRTGGYEQYF. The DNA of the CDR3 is TGTGCCACCAGCCTGGTGGGAAGGACGGGAGGGTACGAGCAGTACTTC.

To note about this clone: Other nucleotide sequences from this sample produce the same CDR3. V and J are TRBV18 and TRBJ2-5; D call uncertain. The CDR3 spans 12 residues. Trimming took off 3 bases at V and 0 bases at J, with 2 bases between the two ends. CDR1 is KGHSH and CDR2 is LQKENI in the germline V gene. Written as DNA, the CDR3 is TGTGCCAGCTCACCCAACCAAGAGACCCAGTACTTC. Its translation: CASSPNQETQYF.

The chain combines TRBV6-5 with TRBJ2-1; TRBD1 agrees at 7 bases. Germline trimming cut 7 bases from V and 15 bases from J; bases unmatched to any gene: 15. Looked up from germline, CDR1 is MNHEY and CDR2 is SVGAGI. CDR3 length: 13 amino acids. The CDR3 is CASTLGTDLRGFF. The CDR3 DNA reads TGTGCCAGCACTTTAGGGACAGACCTCCGAGGGTTCTTC.

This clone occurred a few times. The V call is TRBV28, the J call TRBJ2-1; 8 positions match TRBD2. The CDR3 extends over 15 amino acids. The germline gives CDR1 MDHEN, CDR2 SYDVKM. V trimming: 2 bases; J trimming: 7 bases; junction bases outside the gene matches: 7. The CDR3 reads CASSLTGGPGNEQFF. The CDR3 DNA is TGTGCCAGCAGTTTAACGGGAGGGCCAGGGAATGAGCAGTTCTTC.

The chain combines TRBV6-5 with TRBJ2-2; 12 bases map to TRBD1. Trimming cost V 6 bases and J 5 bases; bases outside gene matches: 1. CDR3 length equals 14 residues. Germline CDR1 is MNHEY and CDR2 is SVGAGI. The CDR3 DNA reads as TGTGCCAGCAGGGGACAGGGGGCAACCGGGGAGCTGTTTTTT. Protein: CASRGQGATGELFF.

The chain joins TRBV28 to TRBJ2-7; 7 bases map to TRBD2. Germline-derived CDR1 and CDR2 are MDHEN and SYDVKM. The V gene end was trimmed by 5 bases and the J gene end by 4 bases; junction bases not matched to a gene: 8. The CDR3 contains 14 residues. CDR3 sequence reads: CASSAGTTLYEQYF. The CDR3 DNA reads TGTGCCAGCAGTGCCGGGACTACCTTGTACGAGCAGTACTTC.

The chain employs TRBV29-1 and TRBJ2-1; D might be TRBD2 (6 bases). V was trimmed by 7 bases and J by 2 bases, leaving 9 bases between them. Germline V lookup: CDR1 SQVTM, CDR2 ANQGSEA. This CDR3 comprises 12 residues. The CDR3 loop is CSGRETYNEQFF. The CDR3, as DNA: TGCAGCGGGAGGGAAACCTACAATGAGCAGTTCTTC.

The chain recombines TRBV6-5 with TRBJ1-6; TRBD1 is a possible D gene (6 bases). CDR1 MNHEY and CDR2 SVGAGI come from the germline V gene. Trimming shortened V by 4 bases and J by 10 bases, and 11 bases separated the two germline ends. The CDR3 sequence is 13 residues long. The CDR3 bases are TGTGCCAGCAGTTTCCGGACAGTCTCACCCCTCCACTTT. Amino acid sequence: CASSFRTVSPLHF.

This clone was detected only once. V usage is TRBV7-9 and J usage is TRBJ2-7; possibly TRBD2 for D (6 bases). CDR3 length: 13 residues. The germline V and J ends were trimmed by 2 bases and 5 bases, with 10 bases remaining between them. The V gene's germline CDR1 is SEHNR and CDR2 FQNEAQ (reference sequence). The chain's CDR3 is CASSLSSGDEQYF. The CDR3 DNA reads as TGTGCCAGCAGCTTATCTTCGGGGGACGAGCAGTACTTC.

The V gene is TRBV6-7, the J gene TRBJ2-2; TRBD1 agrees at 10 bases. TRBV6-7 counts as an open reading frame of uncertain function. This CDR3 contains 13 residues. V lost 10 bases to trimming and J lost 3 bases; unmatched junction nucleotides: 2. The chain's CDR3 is CAKTGGDTGELFF. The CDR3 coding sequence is TGTGCCAAGACAGGGGGCGACACCGGGGAGCTGTTTTTT.

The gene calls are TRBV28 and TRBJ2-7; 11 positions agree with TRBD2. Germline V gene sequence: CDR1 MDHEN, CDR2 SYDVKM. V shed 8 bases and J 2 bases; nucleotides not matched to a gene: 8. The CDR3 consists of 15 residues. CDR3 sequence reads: CASGSSGRIPYEQYF. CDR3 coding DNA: TGTGCCAGCGGGTCTAGCGGGAGGATACCCTACGAGCAGTACTTC. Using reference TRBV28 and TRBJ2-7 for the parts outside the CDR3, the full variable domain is DVKVTQSSRYLVKRTGEKVFLECVQDMDHENMFWYRQDPGLGLRLIYFSYDVKMKEKGDIPEGYSVSREKKERFSLILESASTNQTSMYLCASGSSGRIPYEQYFGPGTRLTVT.

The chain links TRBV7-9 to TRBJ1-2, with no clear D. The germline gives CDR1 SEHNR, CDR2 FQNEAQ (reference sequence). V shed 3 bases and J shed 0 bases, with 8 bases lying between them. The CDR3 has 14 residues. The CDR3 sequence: CASSFDDTNYGYTF. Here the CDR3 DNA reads TGTGCCAGCAGCTTTGACGACACTAACTATGGCTACACCTTC.

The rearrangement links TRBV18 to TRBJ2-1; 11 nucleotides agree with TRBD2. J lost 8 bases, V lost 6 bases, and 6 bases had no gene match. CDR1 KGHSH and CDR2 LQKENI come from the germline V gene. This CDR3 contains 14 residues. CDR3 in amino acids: CASSPTSGNHEQFF. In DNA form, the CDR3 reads TGTGCCAGCTCCCCGACTAGCGGGAATCATGAGCAGTTCTTC.

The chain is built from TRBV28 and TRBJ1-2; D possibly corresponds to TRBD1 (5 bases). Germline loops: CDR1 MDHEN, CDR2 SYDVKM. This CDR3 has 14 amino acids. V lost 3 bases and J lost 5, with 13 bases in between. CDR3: CASSFSRVDYGYTF. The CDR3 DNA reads TGTGCCAGCAGTTTTAGCAGGGTTGATTATGGCTACACCTTC.

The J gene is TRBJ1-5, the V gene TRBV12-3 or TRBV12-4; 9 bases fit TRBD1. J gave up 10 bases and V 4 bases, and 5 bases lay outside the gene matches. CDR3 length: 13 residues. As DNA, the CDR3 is TGTGCCAGCAGTTCCTGGGACAGGGATCCCCAGCATTTT. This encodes CASSSWDRDPQHF.

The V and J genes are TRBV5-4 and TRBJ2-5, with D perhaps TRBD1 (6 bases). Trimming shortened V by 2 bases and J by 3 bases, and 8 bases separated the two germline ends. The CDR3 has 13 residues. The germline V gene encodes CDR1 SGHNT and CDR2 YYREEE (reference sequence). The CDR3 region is CASSFDRKETQYF. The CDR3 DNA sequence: TGTGCCAGCAGCTTCGACAGGAAAGAGACCCAGTACTTC. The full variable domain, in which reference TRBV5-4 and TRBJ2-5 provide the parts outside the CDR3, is ETGVTQSPTHLIKTRGQQVTLRCSSQSGHNTVSWYQQALGQGPQFIFQYYREEENGRGNFPPRFSGLQFPNYSSELNVNALELDDSALYLCASSFDRKETQYFGPGTRLLVL.

CDR3 sequence: CASGHRGNEQFF. The CDR3 DNA sequence: TGTGCCAGCGGCCACAGGGGAAATGAGCAGTTCTTC. The rearrangement uses TRBV27 and TRBJ2-1, with TRBD1 matching over 7 bases. This CDR3 has 12 amino acids. Germline V lookup: CDR1 MNHEY, CDR2 SMNVEV (reference sequence). V trimming: 8 bases; J trimming: 7 bases; junction bases outside the gene matches: 5.

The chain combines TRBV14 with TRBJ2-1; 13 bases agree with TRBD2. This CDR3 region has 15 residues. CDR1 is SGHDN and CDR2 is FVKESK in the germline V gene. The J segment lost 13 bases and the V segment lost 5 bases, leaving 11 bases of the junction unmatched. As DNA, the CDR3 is TGTGCCAGCAGCTTCTCTGGCGGGACTAGCGGGAACCAGTTCTTC. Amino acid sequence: CASSFSGGTSGNQFF.

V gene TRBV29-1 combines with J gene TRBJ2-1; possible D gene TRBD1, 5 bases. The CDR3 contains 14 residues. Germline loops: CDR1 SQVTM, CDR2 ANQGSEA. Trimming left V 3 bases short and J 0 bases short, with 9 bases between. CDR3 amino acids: CSVDQGASYNEQFF. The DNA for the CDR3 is TGCAGCGTTGATCAAGGGGCCTCCTACAATGAGCAGTTCTTC.